This TCR beta chain originates from a study of blood T cell repertoires in COVID-19. The overall study: There were acute and convalescent COVID-19 samples, and they came from the United States, Italy and Spain. Sample material is recorded as cDNA or gDNA derived from T cells, B-cell-depleted T cells, or PBMCs.

Germline CDR1 is LGHDT and CDR2 is YNNKEL (reference sequence). CDR3 size: 14 residues. V was pared by 1 base and J by 4 bases, with 7 bases between. Per the study methods: Amplifying reference gene primers gave estimates of nucleated cell counts. This table comes from immunoSEQ multiplex PCR, and its TCRdb copy is limited to in-frame clones, with some not included. The V and J calls and clone size come from that table; D and trimming were worked out from the DNA. Here the sample spans about 26,000 clones, 65% to 90% being singletons. This clonotype was sampled from a human donor in a cohort sampled during active COVID-19. The sequencing sample was made of peripheral blood. The J gene is TRBJ2-2, the V gene TRBV3-1 (or the pseudogene TRBV3-2); tentative D call: TRBD2 (6 bases). The CDR3 spells CASSQGGGTGELFF. As DNA, the CDR3 is TGTGCCAGCAGCCAAGGGGGAGGCACCGGGGAGCTGTTTTTT.